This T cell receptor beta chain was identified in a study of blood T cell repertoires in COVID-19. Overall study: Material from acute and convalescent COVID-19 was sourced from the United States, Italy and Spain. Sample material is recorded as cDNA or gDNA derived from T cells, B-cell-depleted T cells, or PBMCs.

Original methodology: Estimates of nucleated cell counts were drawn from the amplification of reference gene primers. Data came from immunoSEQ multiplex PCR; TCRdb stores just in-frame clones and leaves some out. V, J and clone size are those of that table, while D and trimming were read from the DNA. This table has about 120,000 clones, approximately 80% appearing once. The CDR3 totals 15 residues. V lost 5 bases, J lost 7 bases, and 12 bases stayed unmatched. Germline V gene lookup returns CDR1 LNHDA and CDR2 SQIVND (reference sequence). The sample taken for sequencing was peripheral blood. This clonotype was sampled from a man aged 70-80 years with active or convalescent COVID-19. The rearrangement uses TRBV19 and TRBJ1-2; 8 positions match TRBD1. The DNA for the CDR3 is TGTGCCAGTAGTGGGGGTCCTGCAGGGGGCTCTGGCTACACCTTC. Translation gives CASSGGPAGGSGYTF.